The 24 T cell receptor beta chains in this list originate from one sample, sequenced in a study of T-cell memory formation after mild COVID-19. TCRdb reprocessed the 5' RACE reads via MiXCR and lists one record per CDR3 protein. The sample lists roughly 280,000 distinct CDR3 sequences, 8% to 10% occurring once. The specimen was PBMCs or a T cell subset sorted from them (not recorded which). These receptors were taken from a man between 18 and 29 years old who had mild COVID-19 (a few samples of this study predate the infection). Cell type and time point are not known.

This clonotype was seen a few times. The J gene is TRBJ2-2, the V gene TRBV24-1, with D tentatively TRBD2 (5 bases). The CDR3 runs to 15 residues. With 3 bases removed from V and 2 bases from J, the gap between germline ends came to 9 bases. Germline V gene sequence: CDR1 KGHDR, CDR2 SFDVKD. CDR3 DNA: TGTGCCACCAGTGATCTCCGGGGAAACACCGGGGAGCTGTTTTTT. Amino acids: CATSDLRGNTGELFF.

This clonotype was counted a few times. J is TRBJ2-7 and V is TRBV18; D may be TRBD2 (6 bases). V dropped 1 base and J dropped 5 bases, with 9 bases sitting between them. The CDR3 contains 13 residues. Germline V gene sequence: CDR1 KGHSH, CDR2 LQKENI. The CDR3 DNA reads as TGTGCCAGCTCACCACGAGGAGGGGACGAGCAGTACGTC. Its translation is CASSPRGGDEQYV.

This clonotype occurred a few times. The chain employs TRBV28 and TRBJ2-5; no definite D call. Trimming took 4 bases from V and 4 from J, leaving 16 bases between them. The CDR3 has 15 amino acids. Germline CDR1 MDHEN, CDR2 SYDVKM. CDR3 in DNA: TGTGCCAGCAGTTCTGTCACGGGTATCGGAGAGACCCAGTACTTC. It translates to CASSSVTGIGETQYF.

This clonotype was seen ten or more times. V and J are TRBV7-2 and TRBJ2-5, with a tentative D call TRBD1 (6 bases). The CDR3 is 14 amino acids. Germline values: CDR1 SGHTA, CDR2 FQGNSA. With 5 bases removed from V and 2 bases from J, the gap between germline ends came to 12 bases. CDR3 bases: TGTGCCAGCAGCCAGGGACATAGACAAGAGACCCAGTACTTC. Amino acid sequence: CASSQGHRQETQYF. Based on the CDR3 plus reference TRBV7-2 and TRBJ2-5, the full variable domain is GAGVSQSPSNKVTEKGKDVELRCDPISGHTALYWYRQSLGQGLEFLIYFQGNSAPDKSGLPSDRFSAERTGGSVSTLTIQRTQQEDSAVYLCASSQGHRQETQYFGPGTRLLVL.

The chain carries TRBV7-2 and TRBJ2-5; 8 positions agree with TRBD2. The V segment lost 0 bases and the J segment 2 bases; nucleotides outside the gene matches: 8. Germline V lookup: CDR1 SGHTA, CDR2 FQGNSA. CDR3 length: 17 amino acids. The CDR3 DNA is TGTGCCAGCAGCTTAGCGCTGGCGGGGGGCCGGCAAGAGACCCAGTACTTC. It translates to CASSLALAGGRQETQYF. The full variable domain, completed using reference TRBV7-2 and TRBJ2-5, is GAGVSQSPSNKVTEKGKDVELRCDPISGHTALYWYRQSLGQGLEFLIYFQGNSAPDKSGLPSDRFSAERTGGSVSTLTIQRTQQEDSAVYLCASSLALAGGRQETQYFGPGTRLLVL.

This clonotype turned up a few times. The chain combines TRBV4-1 with TRBJ1-5; no clear D gene. Trimming stripped 2 bases from V and 3 bases from J, with 5 bases between. CDR3 length: 13 residues. Looked up from germline, CDR1 is MGHRA and CDR2 is YSYEKL. The CDR3 region has the DNA TGCGCCAGCAGCCAACGCGTCAATCAGCCCCAGCATTTT. Protein: CASSQRVNQPQHF.

This clonotype came up a few times. The chain links TRBV5-1 to TRBJ2-3, with a possible D match to TRBD1 (6 bases). The CDR3 covers 16 residues. Germline V lookup: CDR1 SGHRS, CDR2 YFSETQ. V was cut by 0 bases and J by 1 base, with 12 bases left in between. The CDR3 protein is CASSLARDKGTDTQYF. CDR3 coding DNA: TGCGCCAGCAGCTTGGCCAGGGACAAGGGCACAGATACGCAGTATTTT.

In its sample, this clonotype was seen many times. J is TRBJ2-3 and V is TRBV20-1, with 9 bases matching TRBD1. The trim removed 6 bases at V and 6 bases at J, leaving 10 bases unmatched. This CDR3 contains 14 residues. From germline, CDR1 is DFQATT and CDR2 SNEGSKA (reference sequence). In nucleotides, the CDR3 is TGCAGTGCCGTCCCGGGACAGGGTTCGGATACGCAGTATTTT. Translating it yields CSAVPGQGSDTQYF.

This clonotype was picked up a small number of times. CDR3 nucleotides: TGTGCCAGCAGTTACTCGGGAGGGGGGACCTACGAGCAGTACTTC. Protein product: CASSYSGGGTYEQYF. The chain combines TRBV6-5 with TRBJ2-7; possibly TRBD2 for D (7 bases). Trimming took off 0 bases at V and 2 bases at J, with 11 bases between the two ends. Germline-derived CDR1 and CDR2 are MNHEY and SVGAGI. The CDR3 totals 15 residues.

A few counts support this clonotype. Here the CDR3 reads CASSDGGTGVQPQHF. CDR3 DNA sequence: TGTGCCAGCAGTGACGGTGGGACAGGGGTTCAGCCCCAGCATTTT. This chain links TRBV6-2 or TRBV6-3 with TRBJ1-5, with TRBD1 matching over 10 bases. The CDR3 is 15 residues long. Germline trimming cut 5 bases from V and 6 bases from J; bases unmatched to any gene: 7. Germline loops: CDR1 MNHEY, CDR2 SVGEGT.

This clonotype came up a few times. The rearrangement uses TRBV29-1 and TRBJ2-3, with 7 nucleotides matching TRBD1. V shed 8 bases, J shed 2 bases, and the junction held 19 bases outside the gene matches. Looked up from germline, CDR1 is SQVTM and CDR2 is ANQGSEA. The CDR3 runs 17 residues. The DNA for the CDR3 is TGCAGCACGGACCGGGACAGCGTGTACTCATTCACAGATACGCAGTATTTT. This codes for CSTDRDSVYSFTDTQYF.

The chain carries TRBV7-9 and TRBJ2-5; D gene unclear. Germline V gene sequence: CDR1 SEHNR, CDR2 FQNEAQ (reference sequence). Between the trimmed V and J ends, which lost 2 bases and 3 bases, there was a span of 10 bases. The CDR3 is 14 amino acids. The DNA of the CDR3 is TGTGCCAGCAGCTTATTTGGCGGCGAAGAGACCCAGTACTTC. This sequence encodes CASSLFGGEETQYF.

The table lists this clonotype with a few counts. The V gene is TRBV5-1, the J gene TRBJ2-5; D remains unclear. The CDR3 sequence is 16 residues long. Between the trimmed V and J ends, which lost 1 base and 9 bases, there was a span of 22 bases. Germline CDR1 and CDR2: SGHRS and YFSETQ. CDR3 sequence reads: CASSLPEWTVEMSQYF. The CDR3 coding sequence is TGCGCCAGCAGCTTGCCGGAGTGGACGGTAGAGATGTCCCAGTACTTC.

This clonotype has a count of ten or more. This sequence joins TRBV4-3 and TRBJ2-5, with 12 bases lining up with TRBD2. The V and J ends lost 5 bases and 5 bases, in that order; junction bases with no gene match: 6. The CDR3 consists of 15 residues. The germline V gene has CDR1 LGHNA and CDR2 YSLEER. The CDR3, as DNA: TGCGCCAGCAGCGACTGGACTAGCGGGGCGGAGACCCAGTACTTC. Protein sequence: CASSDWTSGAETQYF.

This rearrangement joins TRBV6-5 to TRBJ1-4; 11 nucleotides agree with TRBD1. CDR3 length equals 14 residues. J lost 8 bases, V lost 5 bases, and 4 bases had no gene match. Germline V gene lookup returns CDR1 MNHEY and CDR2 SVGAGI. CDR3 coding DNA: TGTGCCAGCAGTGGACAGGGGGCGGGCGAAAAACTGTTTTTT. It is translated as CASSGQGAGEKLFF.

This clonotype was seen at least ten times. The chain carries TRBV20-1 and TRBJ2-5; possibly TRBD2 for D (6 bases). This CDR3 is 12 amino acids long. Germline V gene sequence: CDR1 DFQATT, CDR2 SNEGSKA (reference sequence). V gave up 5 bases and J gave up 5 bases, with 12 bases separating them. CDR3 in DNA: TGCAGTGCTGCCGGGAGCGGGGAGACCCAGTACTTC. Translation gives CSAAGSGETQYF.

This clonotype appeared a few times. The chain carries TRBV28 and TRBJ2-3, with D unresolved. The germline gives CDR1 MDHEN, CDR2 SYDVKM. Trimming took off 5 bases at V and 10 bases at J, with 16 bases between the two ends. The CDR3 spans 13 residues. The CDR3, as DNA: TGTGCCAGCAGTACAAGCTATCGGGTTCCGCAGTATTTT. Translation gives CASSTSYRVPQYF.

This clonotype has only a few counts. This chain connects TRBV29-1 to TRBJ1-2; a weak D match, TRBD1 (6 bases). The V end lost 2 bases, the J end lost 5 bases, and 6 bases lay between the germline ends. The CDR3 sequence is 11 residues long. CDR1 and CDR2 from the germline V gene are SQVTM and ANQGSEA. The CDR3 is CSVEQGYGYTF. DNA of the CDR3: TGCAGCGTTGAACAGGGGTATGGCTACACCTTC. Full variable domain (remainder filled in from reference TRBV29-1 and TRBJ1-2): SAVISQKPSRDICQRGTSLTIQCQVDSQVTMMFWYRQQPGQSLTLIATANQGSEATYESGFVIDKFPISRPNLTFSTLTVSNMSPEDSSIYLCSVEQGYGYTFGSGTRLTVV.

Ten or more counts support this clonotype. The chain has TRBV9 and TRBJ2-7, with D unclear. Germline lookup yields CDR1 SGDLS and CDR2 YYNGEE. V lost 4 bases, J lost 6 bases, and 20 bases lay in between. The CDR3 covers 15 residues. This chain's CDR3 is CASSSDPQILSEQYF. The CDR3 DNA reads TGTGCCAGCAGCTCAGACCCCCAGATCCTTTCCGAGCAGTACTTC.

This clonotype was seen many times. This rearrangement joins TRBV9 to TRBJ2-1, with a possible D match to TRBD2 (7 bases). CDR1 is SGDLS, CDR2 YYNGEE, per germline. V lost 4 bases and J lost 8, with 13 bases in between. There are 13 residues in the CDR3. CDR3 sequence: CASSSEGGYEQFF. The CDR3 DNA sequence: TGTGCCAGCAGCTCAGAGGGGGGGTATGAGCAGTTCTTC.

The chain uses TRBV27 and TRBJ2-1, with TRBD2 identical over 13 bases. Germline lookup yields CDR1 MNHEY and CDR2 SMNVEV (reference sequence). Trimming took 5 bases from V and 5 from J; bases not matched to a gene: 9. The CDR3 sequence is 17 residues long. CDR3 nucleotides: TGTGCCAGCAGTCCGACTAGCGGGGGGCTACGTGACAATGAGCAGTTCTTC. Its protein is CASSPTSGGLRDNEQFF.

This clonotype was detected only a few times. The genes are TRBV6-5 and TRBJ1-1; maybe TRBD1 (6 bases). From germline, CDR1 is MNHEY and CDR2 SVGAGI. Deletions cut 10 bases from V and 0 bases from J, with 9 bases between. CDR3 length: 12 amino acids. DNA of the CDR3: TGTGCCATCGGGGGGCTGAACACTGAAGCTTTCTTT. Its protein is CAIGGLNTEAFF.

This clonotype was counted at least ten times. The chain joins TRBV5-1 to TRBJ1-5; D is ambiguous. Germline CDR1 SGHRS, CDR2 YFSETQ. V was cut by 4 bases and J by 3 bases, with 11 bases left in between. CDR3 length equals 14 residues. CDR3 loop: CASSPDGNNQPQHF. The CDR3 region has the DNA TGCGCCAGCAGCCCCGACGGTAACAATCAGCCCCAGCATTTT.

The chain uses TRBV27 and TRBJ2-7; D gene uncertain. Trimming stripped 6 bases from V and 3 bases from J, with 12 bases between. From germline, CDR1 is MNHEY and CDR2 SMNVEV (reference sequence). The CDR3 is made up of 13 amino acids. The CDR3 region is CASRRIGDYEQYF. Here the CDR3 DNA reads TGTGCCAGCAGGCGGATCGGAGACTACGAGCAGTACTTC.